These T cell receptor beta chains were read from a single sample in a study of cytomegalovirus exposure and HLA in healthy donors. Sequencing was performed with immunoSEQ multiplex PCR; in TCRdb, only in-frame clones are kept and a portion is missing. The sample yields 140,000 or so clones, around 80% seen once. Sequencing was carried out using PBMCs. These receptors were collected from a man aged 35 to 55 in good health and CMV-seronegative. Each CDR3 is given with its conserved first and last residue. Size is omitted from some rows. Given values are once, few, many or a class for expanded clones.

abundance	len	j_gene	v_gene	CDR3aa
.	16	TRBJ2-2	TRBV4-1	CASSQVPGLAAGELFF
.	15	TRBJ2-7	TRBV27	CASSLNGGDFYEQYF
.	15	TRBJ1-1	TRBV7-8	CASSSTSTGSTEAFF
few	16	TRBJ2-1	TRBV11-2	CASSLVGGGNYNEQFF
.	14	TRBJ2-7	TRBV19	CASSSGQGSYEQYF
.	15	TRBJ2-2	TRBV9	CASSVAHTVTGELFF
.	17	.	TRBV19	CASSIDRRTGGLYEQYF
.	14	TRBJ1-2	TRBV30	CAWRRDSRNYGYTF
.	13	TRBJ2-5	TRBV28	CASSLGAQETQYF
once	16	.	TRBV28	CASSLSLADGTYEQYF
.	15	TRBJ2-1	TRBV5-8	CASSLAQGSYNEQFF
.	17	TRBJ2-1	TRBV27	CASSLTTAGGAYNEQFF
.	16	TRBJ2-7	TRBV15	CATSRDLASGIYEQYF
.	15	TRBJ2-3	TRBV7-2	CASTLAGGQADTQYF
.	15	TRBJ2-5	TRBV11-3	CASSYRGQGKETQYF
.	12	TRBJ1-1	TRBV15	CAAGDVNTEAFF
.	22	TRBJ2-6	TRBV7-5	CVRRITGGQLSEGPSGANVLTF